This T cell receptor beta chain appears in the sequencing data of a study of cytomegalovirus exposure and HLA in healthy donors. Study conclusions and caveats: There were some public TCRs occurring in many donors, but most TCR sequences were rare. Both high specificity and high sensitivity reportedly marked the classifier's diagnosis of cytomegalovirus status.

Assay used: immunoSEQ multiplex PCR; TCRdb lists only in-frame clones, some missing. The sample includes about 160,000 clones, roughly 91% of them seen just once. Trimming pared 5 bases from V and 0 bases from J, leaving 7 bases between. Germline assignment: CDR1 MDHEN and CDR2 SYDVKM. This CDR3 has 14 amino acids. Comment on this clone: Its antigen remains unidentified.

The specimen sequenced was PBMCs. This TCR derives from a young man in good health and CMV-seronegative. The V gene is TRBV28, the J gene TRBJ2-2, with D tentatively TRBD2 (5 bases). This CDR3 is CASSTGTNTGELFF. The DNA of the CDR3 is TGTGCCAGCAGTACGGGAACGAACACCGGGGAGCTGTTTTTT.